These 10 T cell receptor beta chains were sequenced from one sample in a study of T cell clusters in autoimmune cytopenias. Multiplex touch-down PCR amplified TRB using TRB-A and TRB-B pools in one tube. TCRdb reprocessed the multiplex PCR reads, with one entry per CDR3 protein and no DNA. Its listing shows about 3,000 distinct CDR3 sequences. About 37,500 genome equivalents of blood DNA were amplified for TRB. Sequencing was done on a sample of peripheral blood. The source is a human donor with an autoimmune cytopenia or autoimmune hepatitis (not recorded which).

V is TRBV6-5 and J is TRBJ1-4. This CDR3 has 15 residues. The germline gives CDR1 MNHEY, CDR2 SVGAGI. The CDR3 is CAAGSSGGMYEKLFF.

The chain combines TRBV7-2 with TRBJ1-1. Germline-derived CDR1 and CDR2 are SGHTA and FQGNSA. The CDR3 has 13 amino acids. The CDR3 region is CASSLVFSTEAFF.

This clonotype is called medium-sized based on its frequency. V usage is TRBV18 and J usage is TRBJ2-2; TCRdb selects TRBD2, and the lack of DNA leaves this call unchecked. CDR3 length: 16 residues. The germline V gene has CDR1 KGHSH and CDR2 LQKENI. Here the CDR3 reads CASSPPIGRETGELFF.

The gene calls are TRBV10-1 and TRBJ1-5; with no DNA, the TCRdb D assignment of TRBD1 cannot be verified. Germline V gives CDR1 WNHNN, CDR2 SYGVQD (reference sequence). The CDR3 sequence is 14 residues long. CDR3 protein: CPSRSPPVNQPQHF.

The gene calls are TRBV5-6 and TRBJ1-5; as DNA is missing, the TRBD1 call by TCRdb cannot be tested. This CDR3 is built from 17 residues. The germline V gene encodes CDR1 SGHDT and CDR2 YYEEEE. The CDR3 here is CASSLVQGVNSNQPQHF.

The chain combines TRBV24-1 with TRBJ2-7; TCRdb indicates TRBD1, and absent DNA this call remains unverified. This CDR3 spans 15 amino acids. In germline, CDR1 is KGHDR, CDR2 SFDVKD. The CDR3 protein is CATSDHGQGRFQQYF.

This clonotype is called medium-sized based on its frequency. This chain uses TRBV5-6 with TRBJ2-2; the D call from TCRdb, TRBD1, cannot be confirmed without DNA. CDR1 and CDR2 (germline): SGHDT, YYEEEE. This CDR3 region has 15 residues. This CDR3 is CASSPIRGWGGELFF. Together with reference TRBV5-6 and TRBJ2-2, the CDR3 gives the full variable domain: DAGVTQSPTHLIKTRGQQVTLRCSPKSGHDTVSWYQQALGQGPQFIFQYYEEEERQRGNFPDRFSGHQFPNYSSELNVNALLLGDSALYLCASSPIRGWGGELFFGEGSRLTVL.

The rearrangement joins TRBV5-1 to TRBJ2-5; the TCRdb call, TRBD2, lacks DNA for checking. This CDR3 spans 15 amino acids. CDR1 and CDR2 (germline): SGHRS, YFSETQ. The CDR3 here is CASSLVTSGSETQYF.

CDR3 sequence: CASSQGGVDEKLFF. The gene calls are TRBV14 and TRBJ1-4; TCRdb reports TRBD1, a call that lacks DNA to check it against. Germline assignment: CDR1 SGHDN and CDR2 FVKESK. The CDR3 spans 14 residues.

This chain links TRBV6-5 with TRBJ1-6. The CDR3 length is 14 residues. Germline CDR1 and CDR2: MNHEY and SVGAGI. This chain's CDR3 is CASSYRGNESPLHF.